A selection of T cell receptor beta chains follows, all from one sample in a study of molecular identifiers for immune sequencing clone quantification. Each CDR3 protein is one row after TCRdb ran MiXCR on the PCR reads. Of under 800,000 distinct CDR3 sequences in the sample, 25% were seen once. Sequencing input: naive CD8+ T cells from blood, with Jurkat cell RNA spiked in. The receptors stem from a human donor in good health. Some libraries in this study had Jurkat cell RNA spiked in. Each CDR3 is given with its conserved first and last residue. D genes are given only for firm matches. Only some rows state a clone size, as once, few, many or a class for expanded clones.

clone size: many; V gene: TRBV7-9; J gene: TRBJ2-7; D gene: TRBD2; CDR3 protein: CASSPLSGGGYEQYF; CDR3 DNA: TGTGCCAGCAGCCCCCTGTCCGGCGGGGGCTACGAGCAGTACTTC
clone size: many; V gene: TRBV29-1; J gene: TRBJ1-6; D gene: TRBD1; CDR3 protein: CSVADRANSPLHF; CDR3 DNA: TGCAGCGTTGCTGACAGGGCGAATTCACCCCTCCACTTT
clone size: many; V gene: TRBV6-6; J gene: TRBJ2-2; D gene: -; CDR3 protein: CASSLWTGELFF; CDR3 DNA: TGTGCCAGCAGTCTATGGACCGGGGAGCTGTTTTTT
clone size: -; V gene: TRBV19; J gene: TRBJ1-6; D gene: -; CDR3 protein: CASKWGHSGSPLHF; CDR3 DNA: TGTGCCAGCAAGTGGGGACATTCGGGTTCACCCCTCCACTTT
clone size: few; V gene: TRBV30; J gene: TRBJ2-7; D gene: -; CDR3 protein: CAWSVGAGGASEQYF; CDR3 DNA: TGTGCCTGGAGTGTTGGGGCTGGAGGTGCTTCCGAGCAGTACTTC
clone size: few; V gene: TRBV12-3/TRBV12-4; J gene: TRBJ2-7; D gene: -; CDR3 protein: CASSRSNNRDQSYEQYF; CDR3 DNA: TGTGCCAGCAGTAGATCCAACAACAGGGATCAATCCTACGAGCAGTACTTC
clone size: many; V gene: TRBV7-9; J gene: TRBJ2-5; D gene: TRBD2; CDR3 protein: CASSSAGLAGETQYF; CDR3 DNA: TGTGCCAGCAGCTCAGCGGGACTAGCCGGTGAGACCCAGTACTTC
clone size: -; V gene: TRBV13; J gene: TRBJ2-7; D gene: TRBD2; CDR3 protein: CASSPGGRRLYEQYF; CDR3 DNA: TGTGCCAGCAGCCCAGGCGGGAGGCGACTATACGAGCAGTACTTC
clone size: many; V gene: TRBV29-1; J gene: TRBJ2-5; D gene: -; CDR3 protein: CSVEGPGPEETQYF; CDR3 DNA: TGCAGCGTTGAGGGGCCGGGACCGGAAGAGACCCAGTACTTC
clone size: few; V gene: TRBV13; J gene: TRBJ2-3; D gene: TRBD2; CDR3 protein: CASSSGGLADSTDTQYF; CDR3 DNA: TGTGCCAGCAGCTCCGGCGGACTAGCAGATAGCACAGATACGCAGTATTTT
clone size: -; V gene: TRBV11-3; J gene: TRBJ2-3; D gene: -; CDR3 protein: CASSFRASSTGGADTQYF; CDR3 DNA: TGTGCCAGCAGCTTCCGAGCCAGTTCGACAGGAGGGGCAGATACGCAGTATTTT
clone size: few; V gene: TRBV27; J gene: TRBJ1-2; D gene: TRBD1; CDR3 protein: CASSLIGPGQQPYGYTF; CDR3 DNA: TGTGCCAGCAGTTTAATTGGGCCGGGACAGCAACCTTATGGCTACACCTTC
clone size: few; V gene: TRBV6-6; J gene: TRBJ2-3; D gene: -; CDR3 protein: CASSYSGRRSDTQYF; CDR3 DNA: TGTGCCAGCAGTTACTCTGGGCGGAGGAGCGATACGCAGTATTTT
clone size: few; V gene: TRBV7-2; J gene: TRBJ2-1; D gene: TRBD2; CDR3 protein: CASSSTSGSVYNEQFF; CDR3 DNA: TGTGCCAGCAGTTCGACTAGCGGGAGTGTCTACAATGAGCAGTTCTTC
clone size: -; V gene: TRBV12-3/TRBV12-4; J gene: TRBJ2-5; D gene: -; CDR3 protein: CASSGALDQETQYF; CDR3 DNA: TGTGCCAGCAGTGGGGCCCTAGACCAAGAGACCCAGTACTTC
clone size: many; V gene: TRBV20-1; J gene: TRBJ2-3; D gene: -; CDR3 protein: CSAPPGQTTDTQYF; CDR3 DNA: TGCAGTGCCCCACCCGGACAGACCACAGATACGCAGTATTTT
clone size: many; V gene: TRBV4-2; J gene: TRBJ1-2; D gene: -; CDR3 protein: CASSQQGRYTF; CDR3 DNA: TGTGCCAGCAGCCAACAAGGTCGCTACACCTTC
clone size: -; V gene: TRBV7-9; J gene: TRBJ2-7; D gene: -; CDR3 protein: CASSAGMRSSYEQYF; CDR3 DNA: TGTGCCAGCAGCGCTGGGATGCGAAGCTCCTACGAGCAGTACTTC
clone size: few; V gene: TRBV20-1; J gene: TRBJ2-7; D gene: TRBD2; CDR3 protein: CSARDPSGSSYEQYF; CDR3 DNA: TGCAGTGCTAGAGATCCTAGCGGGAGTTCTTACGAGCAGTACTTC
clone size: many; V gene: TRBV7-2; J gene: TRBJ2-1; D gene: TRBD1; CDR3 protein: CASSSERQGWGNEQFF; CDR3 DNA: TGTGCCAGCAGCTCCGAACGACAGGGATGGGGCAATGAGCAGTTCTTC
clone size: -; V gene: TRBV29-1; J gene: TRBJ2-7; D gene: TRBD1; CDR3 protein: CSVSVTGQLLYEQYF; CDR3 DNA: TGCAGCGTTTCCGTTACGGGACAGCTACTCTACGAGCAGTACTTC
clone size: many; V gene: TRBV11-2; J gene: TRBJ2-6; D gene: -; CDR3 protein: CASSPTGSSGANVLTF; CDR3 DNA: TGTGCCAGCAGTCCCACAGGTAGCTCTGGGGCCAACGTCCTGACTTTC
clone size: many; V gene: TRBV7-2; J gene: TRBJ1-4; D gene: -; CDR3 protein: CASSLGFQATNEKLFF; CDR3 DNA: TGTGCCAGCAGCTTAGGGTTTCAAGCAACTAATGAAAAACTGTTTTTT
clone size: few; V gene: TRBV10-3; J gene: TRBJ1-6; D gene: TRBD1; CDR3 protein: CAIRDPGQGMSPLHF; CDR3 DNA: TGTGCCATCAGAGATCCCGGACAGGGGATGTCACCCCTCCACTTT
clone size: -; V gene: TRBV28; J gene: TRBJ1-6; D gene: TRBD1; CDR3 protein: CASSFRDRNSPLHF; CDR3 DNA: TGTGCCAGCAGTTTTCGGGACAGAAATTCACCCCTCCACTTT
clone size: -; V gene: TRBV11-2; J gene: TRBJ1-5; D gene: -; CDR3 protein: CASSFSGGAADTQHF; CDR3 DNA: TGTGCCAGCAGCTTTAGCGGGGGGGCCGCAGATACGCAGCATTTT
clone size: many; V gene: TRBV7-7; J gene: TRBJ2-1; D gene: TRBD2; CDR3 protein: CASSLEPGGRSVNEQFF; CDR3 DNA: TGTGCTAGCAGCTTAGAGCCGGGAGGAAGGTCCGTAAATGAGCAGTTCTTC
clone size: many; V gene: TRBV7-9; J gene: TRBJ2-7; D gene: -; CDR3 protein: CASSSKGAAEGEQYF; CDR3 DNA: TGTGCCAGCAGCTCCAAAGGGGCGGCGGAGGGCGAGCAGTACTTC
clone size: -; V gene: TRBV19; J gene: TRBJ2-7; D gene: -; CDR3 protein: CASSVGSGDLFYEQYF; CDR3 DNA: TGTGCCAGTAGCGTGGGGTCAGGGGACCTATTCTACGAGCAGTACTTC
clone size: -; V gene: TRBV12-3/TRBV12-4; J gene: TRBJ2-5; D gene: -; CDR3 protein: CASSLARRAGETQYF; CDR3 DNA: TGTGCCAGCAGTTTAGCGAGGAGGGCCGGAGAGACCCAGTACTTC
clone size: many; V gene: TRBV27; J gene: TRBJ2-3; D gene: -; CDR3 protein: CASSPGQNTDTQYF; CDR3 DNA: TGTGCCAGCAGTCCCGGACAGAACACAGATACGCAGTATTTT
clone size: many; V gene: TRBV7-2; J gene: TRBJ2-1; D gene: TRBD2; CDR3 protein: CASSPWRENNEQFF; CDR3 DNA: TGTGCCAGCAGCCCCTGGCGGGAGAACAATGAGCAGTTCTTC
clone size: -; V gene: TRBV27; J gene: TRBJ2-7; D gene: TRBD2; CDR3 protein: CASSPLLAGAYEQYF; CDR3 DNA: TGTGCCAGCAGTCCGCTACTAGCGGGGGCCTACGAGCAGTACTTC
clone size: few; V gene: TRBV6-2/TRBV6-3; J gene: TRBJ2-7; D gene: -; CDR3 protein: CASSYSRSLEQYF; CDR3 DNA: TGTGCCAGCAGTTACTCGCGATCCCTCGAGCAGTACTTC
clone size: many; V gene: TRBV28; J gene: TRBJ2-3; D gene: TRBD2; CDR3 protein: CASSTGLAGLDTDTQYF; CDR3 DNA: TGTGCCAGCAGCACTGGACTAGCGGGCCTTGACACAGATACGCAGTATTTT
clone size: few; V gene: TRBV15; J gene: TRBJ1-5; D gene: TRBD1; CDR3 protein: CATGTGEGNQPQHF; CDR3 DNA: TGTGCCACCGGGACAGGGGAAGGCAATCAGCCCCAGCATTTT
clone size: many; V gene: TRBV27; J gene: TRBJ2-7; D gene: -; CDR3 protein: CASREGGTGSYEQYF; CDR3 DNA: TGTGCCAGCAGAGAGGGAGGGACAGGTTCCTACGAGCAGTACTTC
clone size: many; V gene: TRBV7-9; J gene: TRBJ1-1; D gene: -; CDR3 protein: CASSLANRGAEAFF; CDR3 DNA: TGTGCCAGCAGCTTAGCGAATCGGGGGGCTGAAGCTTTCTTT
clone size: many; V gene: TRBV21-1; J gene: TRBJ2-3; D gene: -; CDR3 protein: CASSKGRFVKPLGTDTQYF; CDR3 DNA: TGTGCCAGCAGCAAAGGGCGTTTCGTCAAGCCCCTTGGGACAGATACGCAGTATTTT
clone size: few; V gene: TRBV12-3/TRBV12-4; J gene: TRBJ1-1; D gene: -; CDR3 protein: CASSLADRALEAFF; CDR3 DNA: TGTGCCAGCAGTTTAGCGGACAGAGCCTTGGAAGCTTTCTTT
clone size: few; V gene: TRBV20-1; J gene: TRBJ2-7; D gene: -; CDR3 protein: CSAPPAGSYEQYF; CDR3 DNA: TGCAGTGCGCCCCCCGCGGGCTCCTACGAGCAGTACTTC
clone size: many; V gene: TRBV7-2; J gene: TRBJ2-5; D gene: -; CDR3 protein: CASSSYTGHQTQYF; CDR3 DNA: TGTGCCAGCAGCTCTTATACAGGTCATCAGACCCAGTACTTC
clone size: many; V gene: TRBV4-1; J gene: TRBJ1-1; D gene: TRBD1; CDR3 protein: CASSLIQGAQTEAFF; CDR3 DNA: TGCGCCAGCAGCCTTATACAGGGGGCGCAAACTGAAGCTTTCTTT
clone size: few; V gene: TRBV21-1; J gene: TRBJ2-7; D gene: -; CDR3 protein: CASSKDPDKHKYEQYF; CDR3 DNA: TGTGCCAGCAGCAAAGACCCGGACAAACACAAGTACGAGCAGTACTTC
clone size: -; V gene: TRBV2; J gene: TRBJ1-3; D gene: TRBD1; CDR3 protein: CTSNPGQGYFEGSGITIYF; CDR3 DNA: TGTACCAGCAACCCGGGACAGGGTTATTTCGAGGGTTCTGGAATCACCATATATTTT
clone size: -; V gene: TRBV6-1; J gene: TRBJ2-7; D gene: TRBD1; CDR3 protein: CATYRGYEQYF; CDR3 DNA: TGTGCCACCTACAGGGGATACGAGCAGTACTTC